Reported below is one T cell receptor beta chain. No antigen is known for it. Method: immunoSEQ multiplex PCR; TCRdb's copy keeps in-frame clones and lacks some. The sample gives 200,000 to 250,000 clones, around 70% of which show up once; 5.9% is in the top ten. Trimming took 4 bases from V and 6 from J; bases not matched to a gene: 9. The CDR3 covers 14 residues. Germline CDR1 reads MGHRA; CDR2 reads YSYEKL. These data originate in a study of cytotoxic CD8 clonotypes in ibrutinib-treated CLL. Study-wide points: Higher circulating CD8+ T-cell counts strongly accompanied higher baseline clonality, above age-matched healthy donors.

The TCR was taken from a human donor with chronic lymphocytic leukemia. The chain combines TRBV4-1 with TRBJ2-7; 7 positions agree with TRBD1. Source: PBMCs, taken after 12 months of ibrutinib treatment. The CDR3 sequence: CASSRRTGAVEQYF. The CDR3, as DNA: TGCGCCAGCAGCCGTCGTACAGGGGCGGTCGAGCAGTACTTC.